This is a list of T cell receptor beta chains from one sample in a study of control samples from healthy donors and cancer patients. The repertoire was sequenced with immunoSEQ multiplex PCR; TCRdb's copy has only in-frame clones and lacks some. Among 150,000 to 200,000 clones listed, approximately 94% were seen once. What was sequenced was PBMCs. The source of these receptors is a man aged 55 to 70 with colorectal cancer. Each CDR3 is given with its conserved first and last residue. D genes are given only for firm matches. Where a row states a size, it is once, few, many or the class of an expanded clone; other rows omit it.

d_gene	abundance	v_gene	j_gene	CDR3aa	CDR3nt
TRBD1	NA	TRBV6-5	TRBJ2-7	CASRYDREMSYKQYF	TGTGCCAGCAGATACGACAGGGAAATGTCCTACAAGCAGTACTTC
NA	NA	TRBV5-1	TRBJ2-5	CASSLVPEETQYF	TGCGCCAGCAGCTTAGTCCCCGAAGAGACCCAGTACTTC
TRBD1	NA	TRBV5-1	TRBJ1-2	CASSLEGQGVRGYTF	TGCGCCAGCAGCTTGGAAGGACAGGGGGTGCGGGGCTACACCTTC
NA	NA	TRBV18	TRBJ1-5	CASSPAGPGTSNQPQHF	TGTGCCAGCTCACCGGCTGGCCCAGGGACCAGCAATCAGCCCCAGCATTTT
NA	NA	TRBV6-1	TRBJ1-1	CASSEHSNTEAFF	TGTGCCAGCAGTGAACACTCGAACACTGAAGCTTTCTTT
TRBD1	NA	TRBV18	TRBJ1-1	CASSPGQGGTEAFF	TGTGCCAGCTCACCAGGACAGGGGGGCACTGAAGCTTTCTTT
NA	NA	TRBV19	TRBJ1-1	CASSIGLTEAFF	TGTGCCAGTAGTATTGGCTTGACTGAAGCTTTCTTT
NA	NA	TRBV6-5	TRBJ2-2	CASSYTTAYTGELFF	TGTGCCAGCAGTTACACGACAGCTTACACCGGGGAGCTGTTTTTT
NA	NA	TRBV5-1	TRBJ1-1	CASSSGLRGTEAFF	TGCGCCAGCAGCTCGGGGCTCCGGGGCACTGAAGCTTTCTTT
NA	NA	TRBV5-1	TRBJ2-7	CASSPRGGHYEQYF	TGCGCCAGCAGCCCCCGAGGGGGGCACTACGAGCAGTACTTC
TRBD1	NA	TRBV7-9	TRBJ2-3	CASSLRQGITDTQYF	TGTGCCAGCAGCCTCCGACAGGGGATCACAGATACGCAGTATTTT
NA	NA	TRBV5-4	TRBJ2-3	CASSSWIRTSTDTQYF	TGTGCCAGCAGCTCATGGATCCGCACTAGCACAGATACGCAGTATTTT
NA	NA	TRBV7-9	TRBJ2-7	CASSLGGFYEQYF	TGTGCCAGCAGCTTAGGGGGGTTTTACGAGCAGTACTTC
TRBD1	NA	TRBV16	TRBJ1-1	CASSVRDRGRAEAFF	TGTGCCAGCAGCGTCCGGGACAGGGGGCGAGCTGAAGCTTTCTTT
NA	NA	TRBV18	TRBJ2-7	CASSPEYTSYEQYF	TGTGCCAGCTCACCAGAATACACCTCCTACGAGCAGTACTTC
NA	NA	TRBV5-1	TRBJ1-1	CASSLRGGTEAFF	TGCGCCAGCAGCTTGAGGGGAGGCACTGAAGCTTTCTTT
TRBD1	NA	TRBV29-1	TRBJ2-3	CSITGVADTQYF	TGCAGCATAACAGGGGTGGCAGATACGCAGTATTTT
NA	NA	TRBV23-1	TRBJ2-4	CASSQSTRDRKLAKNIQYF	TGCGCCAGCAGTCAATCGACTAGGGACAGAAAATTAGCCAAAAACATTCAGTACTTC
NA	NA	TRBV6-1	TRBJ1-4	CASSEALGGANEKLFF	TGTGCCAGCAGTGAAGCGTTGGGAGGTGCTAATGAAAAACTGTTTTTT
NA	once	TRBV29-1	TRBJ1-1	CSVALGGNTEAFF	TGCAGCGTCGCCTTAGGGGGGAACACTGAAGCTTTCTTT
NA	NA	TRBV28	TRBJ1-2	CASSAGINYGYTF	TGTGCCAGCAGTGCGGGGATTAACTATGGCTACACCTTC
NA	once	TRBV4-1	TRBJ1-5	CASSQDNGGNQPQHF	TGCGCCAGCAGCCAAGATAATGGGGGCAATCAGCCCCAGCATTTT
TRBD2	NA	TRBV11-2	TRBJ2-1	CASSLVLAGRYNEQFF	TGTGCCAGCAGCTTAGTCCTAGCGGGGCGCTACAATGAGCAGTTCTTC
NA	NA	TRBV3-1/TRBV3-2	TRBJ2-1	CASSRRVDSNNEQFF	TGTGCCAGCAGCCGCCGAGTTGACTCAAACAATGAGCAGTTCTTC
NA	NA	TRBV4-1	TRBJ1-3	CASSQVGWVSGNTIYF	TGCGCCAGCAGCCAAGTTGGGTGGGTATCTGGAAACACCATATATTTT
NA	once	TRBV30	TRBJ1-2	CAWGGTGGSALF	TGTGCCTGGGGGGGGACCGGTGGAAGTGCCCTGTTC